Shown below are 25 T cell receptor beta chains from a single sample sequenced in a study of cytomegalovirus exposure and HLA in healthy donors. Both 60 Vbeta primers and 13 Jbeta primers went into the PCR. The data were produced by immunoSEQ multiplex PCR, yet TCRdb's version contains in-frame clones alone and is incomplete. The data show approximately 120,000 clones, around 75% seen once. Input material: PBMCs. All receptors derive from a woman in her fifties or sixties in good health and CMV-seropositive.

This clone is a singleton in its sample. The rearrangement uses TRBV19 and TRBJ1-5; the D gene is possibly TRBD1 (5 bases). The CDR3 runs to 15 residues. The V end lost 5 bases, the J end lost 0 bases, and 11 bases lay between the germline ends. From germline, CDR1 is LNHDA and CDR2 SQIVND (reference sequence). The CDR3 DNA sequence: TGTGCCAGTAGTTTCCGACAGCATAGCAATCAGCCCCAGCATTTT. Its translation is CASSFRQHSNQPQHF.

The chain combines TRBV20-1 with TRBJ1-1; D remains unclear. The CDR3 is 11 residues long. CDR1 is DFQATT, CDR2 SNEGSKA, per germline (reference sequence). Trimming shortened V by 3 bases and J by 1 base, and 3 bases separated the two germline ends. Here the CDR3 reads CSASRNTEAFF. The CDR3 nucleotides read TGCAGTGCTAGCAGGAACACTGAAGCTTTCTTT.

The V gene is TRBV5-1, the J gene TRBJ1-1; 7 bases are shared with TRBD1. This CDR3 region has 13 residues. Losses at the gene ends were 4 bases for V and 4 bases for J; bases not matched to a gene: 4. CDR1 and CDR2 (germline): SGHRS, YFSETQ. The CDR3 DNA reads TGCGCCAGCAGCGACGCAGGGGGCACTGAAGCTTTCTTT. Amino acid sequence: CASSDAGGTEAFF.

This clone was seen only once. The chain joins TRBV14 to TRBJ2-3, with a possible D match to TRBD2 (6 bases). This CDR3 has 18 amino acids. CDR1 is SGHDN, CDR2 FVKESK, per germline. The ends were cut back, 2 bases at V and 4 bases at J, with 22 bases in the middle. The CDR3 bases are TGTGCCAGCAGCCAAAAAAGGCTAGCGTACATAGGAGCAGATACGCAGTATTTT. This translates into CASSQKRLAYIGADTQYF. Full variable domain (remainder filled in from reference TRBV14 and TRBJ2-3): EAGVTQFPSHSVIEKGQTVTLRCDPISGHDNLYWYRRVMGKEIKFLLHFVKESKQDESGMPNNRFLAERTGGTYSTLKVQPAELEDSGVYFCASSQKRLAYIGADTQYFGPGTRLTVL.

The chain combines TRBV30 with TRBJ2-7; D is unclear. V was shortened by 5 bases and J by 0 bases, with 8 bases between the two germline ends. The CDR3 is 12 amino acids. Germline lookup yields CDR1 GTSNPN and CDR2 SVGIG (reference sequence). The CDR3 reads CAWGLISYEQYF. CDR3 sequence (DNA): TGTGCCTGGGGCCTGATCTCCTACGAGCAGTACTTC.

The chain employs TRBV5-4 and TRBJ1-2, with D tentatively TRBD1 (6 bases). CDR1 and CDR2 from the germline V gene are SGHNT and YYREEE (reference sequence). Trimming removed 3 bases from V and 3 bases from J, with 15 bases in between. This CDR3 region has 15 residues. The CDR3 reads CASSSNKQGDYGYTF. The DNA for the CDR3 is TGTGCCAGCAGCTCGAACAAACAGGGTGACTATGGCTACACCTTC. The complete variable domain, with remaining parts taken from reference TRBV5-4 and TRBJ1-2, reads ETGVTQSPTHLIKTRGQQVTLRCSSQSGHNTVSWYQQALGQGPQFIFQYYREEENGRGNFPPRFSGLQFPNYSSELNVNALELDDSALYLCASSSNKQGDYGYTFGSGTRLTVV.

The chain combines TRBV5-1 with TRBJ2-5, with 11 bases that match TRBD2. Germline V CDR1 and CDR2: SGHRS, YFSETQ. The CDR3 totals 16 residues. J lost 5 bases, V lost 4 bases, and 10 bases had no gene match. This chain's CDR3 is CASSTYSGLAEETQYF. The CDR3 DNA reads TGCGCCAGCAGCACCTACTCGGGACTAGCGGAGGAGACCCAGTACTTC.

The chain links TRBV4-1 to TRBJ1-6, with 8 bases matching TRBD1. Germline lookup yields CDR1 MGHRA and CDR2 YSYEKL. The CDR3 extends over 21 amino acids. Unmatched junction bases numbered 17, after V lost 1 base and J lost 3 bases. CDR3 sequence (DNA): TGCGCCAGCAGCCAAGTTTCCGGACAGGGTCGCATGGCCGACTATAATTCACCCCTCCACTTT. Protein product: CASSQVSGQGRMADYNSPLHF.

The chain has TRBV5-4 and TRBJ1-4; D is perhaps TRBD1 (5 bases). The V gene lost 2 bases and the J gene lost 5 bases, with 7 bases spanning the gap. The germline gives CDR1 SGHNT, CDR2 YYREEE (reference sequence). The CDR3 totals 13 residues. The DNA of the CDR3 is TGTGCCAGCAGCTTAAGGGGCAATGAAAAACTGTTTTTT. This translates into CASSLRGNEKLFF.

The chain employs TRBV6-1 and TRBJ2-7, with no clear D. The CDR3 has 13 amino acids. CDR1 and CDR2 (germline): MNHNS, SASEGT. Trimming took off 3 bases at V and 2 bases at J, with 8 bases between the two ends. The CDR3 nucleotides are TGTGCCAGCAGTGAGATCCTAACCTACGAGCAGTACTTC. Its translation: CASSEILTYEQYF.

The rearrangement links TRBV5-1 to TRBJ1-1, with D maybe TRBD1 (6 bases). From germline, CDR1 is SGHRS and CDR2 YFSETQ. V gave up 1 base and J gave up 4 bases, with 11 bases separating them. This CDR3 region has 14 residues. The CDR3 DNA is TGCGCCAGCAGCTTGACAGGGACGGCCACTGAAGCTTTCTTT. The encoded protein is CASSLTGTATEAFF. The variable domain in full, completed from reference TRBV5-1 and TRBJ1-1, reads KAGVTQTPRYLIKTRGQQVTLSCSPISGHRSVSWYQQTPGQGLQFLFEYFSETQRNKGNFPGRFSGRQFSNSRSEMNVSTLELGDSALYLCASSLTGTATEAFFGQGTRLTVV.

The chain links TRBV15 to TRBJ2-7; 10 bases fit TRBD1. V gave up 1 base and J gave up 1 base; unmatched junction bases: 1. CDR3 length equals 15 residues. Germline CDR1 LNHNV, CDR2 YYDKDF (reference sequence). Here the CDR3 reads CATSRGGQGSYEQYF. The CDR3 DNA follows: TGTGCCACCAGCAGAGGGGGACAGGGGTCCTACGAGCAGTACTTC.

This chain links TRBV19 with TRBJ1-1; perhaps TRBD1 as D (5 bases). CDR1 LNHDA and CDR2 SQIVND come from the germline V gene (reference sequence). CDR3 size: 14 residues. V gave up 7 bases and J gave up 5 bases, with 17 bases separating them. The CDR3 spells CASNIVLGRTEAFF. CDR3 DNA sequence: TGTGCCAGTAATATTGTATTGGGGCGAACTGAAGCTTTCTTT.

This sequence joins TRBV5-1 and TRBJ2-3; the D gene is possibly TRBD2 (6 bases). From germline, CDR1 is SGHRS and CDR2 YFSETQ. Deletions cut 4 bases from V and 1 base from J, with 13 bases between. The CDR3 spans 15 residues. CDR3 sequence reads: CASSEGSGGTDTQYF. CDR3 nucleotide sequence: TGCGCCAGCAGCGAGGGGTCGGGGGGCACAGATACGCAGTATTTT. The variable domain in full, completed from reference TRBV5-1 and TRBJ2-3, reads KAGVTQTPRYLIKTRGQQVTLSCSPISGHRSVSWYQQTPGQGLQFLFEYFSETQRNKGNFPGRFSGRQFSNSRSEMNVSTLELGDSALYLCASSEGSGGTDTQYFGPGTRLTVL.

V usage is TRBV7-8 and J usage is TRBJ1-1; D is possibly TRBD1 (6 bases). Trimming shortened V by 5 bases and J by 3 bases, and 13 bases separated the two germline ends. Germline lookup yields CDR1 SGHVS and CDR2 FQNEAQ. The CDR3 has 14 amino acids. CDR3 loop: CASSRKDSYTEAFF. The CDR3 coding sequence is TGTGCCAGCAGCAGGAAGGACAGTTACACTGAAGCTTTCTTT.

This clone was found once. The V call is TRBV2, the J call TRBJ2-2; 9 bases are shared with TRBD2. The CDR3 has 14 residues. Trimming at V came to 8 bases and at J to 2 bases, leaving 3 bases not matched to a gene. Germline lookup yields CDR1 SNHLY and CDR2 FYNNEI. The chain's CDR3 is CASETSGNTGELFF. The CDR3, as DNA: TGTGCCAGCGAGACTAGCGGTAACACCGGGGAGCTGTTTTTT.

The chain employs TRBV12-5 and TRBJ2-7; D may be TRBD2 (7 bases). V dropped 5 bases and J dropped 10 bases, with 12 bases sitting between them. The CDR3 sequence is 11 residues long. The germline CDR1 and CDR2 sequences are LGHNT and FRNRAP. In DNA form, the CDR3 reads TGTGCTAGTGGTGGGGGGGGCCTACAGTACTTC. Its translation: CASGGGGLQYF.

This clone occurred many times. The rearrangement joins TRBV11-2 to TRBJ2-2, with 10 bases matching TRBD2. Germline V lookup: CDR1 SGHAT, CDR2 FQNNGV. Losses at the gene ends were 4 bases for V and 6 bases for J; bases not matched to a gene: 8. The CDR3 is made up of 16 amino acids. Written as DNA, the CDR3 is TGTGCCAGCAGCTATGCTAGCGGGAGTGCCCCCGGGGAGCTGTTTTTT. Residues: CASSYASGSAPGELFF.

The CDR3 nucleotides read TGTGCCAGCTCACTTACCGGGACTAGCGGGACCTATGAGCAGTTCTTC. Its translation: CASSLTGTSGTYEQFF. This rearrangement joins TRBV18 to TRBJ2-1, with 13 bases fitting TRBD2. Germline CDR1 is KGHSH and CDR2 is LQKENI. The CDR3 runs to 16 residues. Trimming removed 4 bases from V and 8 bases from J; junction bases left unmatched: 8.

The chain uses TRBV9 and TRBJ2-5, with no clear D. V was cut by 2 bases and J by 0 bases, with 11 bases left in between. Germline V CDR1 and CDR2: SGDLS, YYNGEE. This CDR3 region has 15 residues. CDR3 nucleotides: TGTGCCAGCAGCGTCCCGTGGGCCTACCAAGAGACCCAGTACTTC. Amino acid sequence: CASSVPWAYQETQYF.

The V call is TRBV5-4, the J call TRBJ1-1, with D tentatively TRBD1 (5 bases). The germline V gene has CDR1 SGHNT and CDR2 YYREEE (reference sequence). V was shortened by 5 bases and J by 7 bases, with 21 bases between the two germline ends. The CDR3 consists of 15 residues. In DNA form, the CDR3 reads TGTGCCAGCAGATACGGGACTTCCCACCGCCTTGAAGCTTTCTTT. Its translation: CASRYGTSHRLEAFF.

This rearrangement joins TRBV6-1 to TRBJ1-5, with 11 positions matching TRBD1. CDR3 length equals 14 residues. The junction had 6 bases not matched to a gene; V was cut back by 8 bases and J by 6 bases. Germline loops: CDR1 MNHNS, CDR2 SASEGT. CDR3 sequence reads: CASDGQGALQPQHF. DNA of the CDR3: TGTGCCAGCGACGGACAGGGGGCTCTTCAGCCCCAGCATTTT.

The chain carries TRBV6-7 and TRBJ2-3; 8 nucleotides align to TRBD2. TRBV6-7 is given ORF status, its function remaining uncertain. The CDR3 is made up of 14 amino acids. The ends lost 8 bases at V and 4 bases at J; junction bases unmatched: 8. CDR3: CASPPAGVADTQYF. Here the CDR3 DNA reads TGTGCCAGCCCCCCAGCGGGAGTTGCAGATACGCAGTATTTT.

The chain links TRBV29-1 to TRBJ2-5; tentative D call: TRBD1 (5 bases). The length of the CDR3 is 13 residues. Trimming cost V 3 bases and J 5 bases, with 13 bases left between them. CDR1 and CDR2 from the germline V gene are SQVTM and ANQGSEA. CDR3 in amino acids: CSVEPNRRETQYF. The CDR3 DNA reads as TGCAGCGTTGAGCCCAACAGGCGGGAGACCCAGTACTTC.

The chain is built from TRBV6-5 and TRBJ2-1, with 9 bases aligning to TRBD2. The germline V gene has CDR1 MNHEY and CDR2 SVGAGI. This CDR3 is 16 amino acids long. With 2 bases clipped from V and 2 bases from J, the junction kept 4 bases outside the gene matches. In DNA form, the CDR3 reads TGTGCCAGCAGTTACGCGGGGGGGCAGGCCTACAATGAGCAGTTCTTC. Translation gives CASSYAGGQAYNEQFF.